The clone carrying this T cell receptor (beta chain) has a handful of counts. This sample was included in a study of CD8+CD57+ T cells in acquired aplastic anemia. TCR beta VDJ and CDR3 profiles were obtained from a genomic DNA template. TCRdb processed the reads anew with MiXCR; each CDR3 protein has one entry. The table includes around 430,000 distinct CDR3 sequences, about a third detected once. Sequencing involved patients with CD8+CD57+ cell expansion previously shown by flow cytometry. Severe acquired aplastic anemia was diagnosed in all patients. Each patient gave a blood sample that was collected before any therapy had been received. The CDR3 covers 16 residues. V shed 3 bases, J shed 6 bases, and the junction held 14 bases outside the gene matches. Per the germline V gene, CDR1 is SGDLS and CDR2 is YYNGEE.

The gene calls are TRBV9 and TRBJ2-7, with TRBD2 matching 8 bases. The source is a human donor with aplastic anemia. Sequenced sample: sorted CD4+, CD8+, or CD8+CD57+ T cells (not recorded which) from PBMCs. CDR3 sequence reads: CASSGTSGLPSGEQYF. The CDR3 bases are TGTGCCAGCAGCGGAACTAGCGGCCTCCCCTCCGGCGAGCAGTACTTC.